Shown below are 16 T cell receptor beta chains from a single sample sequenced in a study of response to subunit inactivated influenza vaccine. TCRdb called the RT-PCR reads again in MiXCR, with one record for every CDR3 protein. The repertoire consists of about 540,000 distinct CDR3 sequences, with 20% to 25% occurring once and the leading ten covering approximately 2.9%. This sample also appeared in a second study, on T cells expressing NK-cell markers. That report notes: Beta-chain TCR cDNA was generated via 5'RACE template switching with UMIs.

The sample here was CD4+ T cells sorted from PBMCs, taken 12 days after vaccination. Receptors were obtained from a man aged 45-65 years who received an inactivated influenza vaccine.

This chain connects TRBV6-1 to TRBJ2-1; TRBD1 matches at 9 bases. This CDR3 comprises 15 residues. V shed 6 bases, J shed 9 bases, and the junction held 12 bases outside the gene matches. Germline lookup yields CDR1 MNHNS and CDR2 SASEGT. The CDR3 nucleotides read TGTGCCAGCAGACCTAGGACAGGGGACGCAGGTGAGCAGTTCTTC. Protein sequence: CASRPRTGDAGEQFF.

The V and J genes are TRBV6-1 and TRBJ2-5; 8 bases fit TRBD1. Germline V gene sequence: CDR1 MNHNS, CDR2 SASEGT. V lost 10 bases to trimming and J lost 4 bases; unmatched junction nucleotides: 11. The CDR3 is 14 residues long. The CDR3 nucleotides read TGTGCCACACGGACAGGGAGAGGGGGAGAGACCCAGTACTTC. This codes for CATRTGRGGETQYF.

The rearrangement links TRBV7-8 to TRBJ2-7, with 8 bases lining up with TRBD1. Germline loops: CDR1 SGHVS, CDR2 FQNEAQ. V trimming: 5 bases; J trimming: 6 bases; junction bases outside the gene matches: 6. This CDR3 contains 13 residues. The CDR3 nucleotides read TGTGCCAGCAGCCAGGTAGACAGGGGCGAGCAGTACTTC. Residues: CASSQVDRGEQYF. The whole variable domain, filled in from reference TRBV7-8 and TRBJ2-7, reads GAGVSQSPRYKVAKRGQDVALRCDPISGHVSLFWYQQALGQGPEFLTYFQNEAQLDKSGLPSDRFFAERPEGSVSTLKIQRTQQEDSAVYLCASSQVDRGEQYFGPGTRLTVT.

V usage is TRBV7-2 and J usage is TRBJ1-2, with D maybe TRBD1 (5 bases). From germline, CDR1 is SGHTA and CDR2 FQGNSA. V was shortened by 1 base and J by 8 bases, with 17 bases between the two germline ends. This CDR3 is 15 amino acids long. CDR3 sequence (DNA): TGTGCCAGCAGCTTAGGAGCAGGGCTAACCGACGGCTACACCTTC. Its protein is CASSLGAGLTDGYTF.

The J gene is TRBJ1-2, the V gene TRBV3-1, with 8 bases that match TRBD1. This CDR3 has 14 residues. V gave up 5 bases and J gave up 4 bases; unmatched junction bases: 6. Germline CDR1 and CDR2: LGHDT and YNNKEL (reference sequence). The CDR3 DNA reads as TGTGCCAGCAGCTCTCAGGGGGCAGTCTATGGCTACACCTTC. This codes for CASSSQGAVYGYTF.

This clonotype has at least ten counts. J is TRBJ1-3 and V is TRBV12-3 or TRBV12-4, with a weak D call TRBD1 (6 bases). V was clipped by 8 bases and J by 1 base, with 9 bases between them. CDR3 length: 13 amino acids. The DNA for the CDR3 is TGTGCCAGCTTCGGACAGTCTGGAAACACCATATATTTT. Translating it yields CASFGQSGNTIYF.

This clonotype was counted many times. The CDR3 sequence is CASSQVNTEAFF. In DNA form, the CDR3 reads TGTGCCAGCAGCCAAGTTAACACTGAAGCTTTCTTT. The chain links TRBV28 to TRBJ1-1; D uncertain. There are 12 residues in the CDR3. The V gene's germline CDR1 is MDHEN and CDR2 SYDVKM. Trimming pared 6 bases from V and 2 bases from J, leaving 7 bases between.

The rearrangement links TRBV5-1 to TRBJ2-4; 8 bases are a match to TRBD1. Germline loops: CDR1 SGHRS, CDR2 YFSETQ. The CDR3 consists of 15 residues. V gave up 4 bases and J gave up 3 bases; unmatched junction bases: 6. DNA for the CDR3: TGCGCCAGCAGCATACAGGGGGAAGGCAAAAACATTCAGTACTTC. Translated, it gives CASSIQGEGKNIQYF.

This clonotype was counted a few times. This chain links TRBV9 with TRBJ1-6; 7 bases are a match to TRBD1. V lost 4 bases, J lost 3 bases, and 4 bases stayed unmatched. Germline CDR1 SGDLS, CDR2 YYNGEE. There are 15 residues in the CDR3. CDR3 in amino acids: CASSPGTVYNSPLHF. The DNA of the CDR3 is TGTGCCAGCAGCCCAGGGACAGTCTATAATTCACCCCTCCACTTT.

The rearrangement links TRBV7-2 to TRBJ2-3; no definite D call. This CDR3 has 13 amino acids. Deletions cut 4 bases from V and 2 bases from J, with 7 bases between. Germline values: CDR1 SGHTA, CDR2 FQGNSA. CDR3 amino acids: CASSSRTTDTQYF. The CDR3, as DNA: TGTGCCAGCAGCTCCCGGACCACAGATACGCAGTATTTT.

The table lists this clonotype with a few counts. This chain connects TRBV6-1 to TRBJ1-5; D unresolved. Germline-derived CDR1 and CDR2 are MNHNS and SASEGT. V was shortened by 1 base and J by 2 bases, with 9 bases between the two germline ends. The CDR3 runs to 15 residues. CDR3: CASSEVGMGNQPQHF. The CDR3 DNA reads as TGTGCCAGCAGTGAAGTGGGGATGGGCAATCAGCCCCAGCATTTT.

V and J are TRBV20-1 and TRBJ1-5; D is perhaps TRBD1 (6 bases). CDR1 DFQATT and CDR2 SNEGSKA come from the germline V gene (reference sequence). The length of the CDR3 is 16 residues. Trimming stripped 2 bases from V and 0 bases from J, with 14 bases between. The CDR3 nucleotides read TGCAGTGCTAGACCGGGGGGGGCCTATAGCAATCAGCCCCAGCATTTT. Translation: CSARPGGAYSNQPQHF.

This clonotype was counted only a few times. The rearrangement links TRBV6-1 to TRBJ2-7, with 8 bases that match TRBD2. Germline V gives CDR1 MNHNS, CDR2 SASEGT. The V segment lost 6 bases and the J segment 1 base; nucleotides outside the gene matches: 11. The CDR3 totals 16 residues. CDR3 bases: TGTGCCAGCAGCCCCACACGGGGGGGCAAATCCTACGAGCAGTACTTC. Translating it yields CASSPTRGGKSYEQYF.

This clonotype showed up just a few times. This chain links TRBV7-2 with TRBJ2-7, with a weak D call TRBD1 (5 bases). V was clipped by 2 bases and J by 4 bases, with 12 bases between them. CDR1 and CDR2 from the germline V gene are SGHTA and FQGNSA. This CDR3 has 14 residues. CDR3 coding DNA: TGTGCCAGCAGCTTACAGACAGACCGATACGAGCAGTACTTC. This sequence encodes CASSLQTDRYEQYF.

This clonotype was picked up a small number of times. The CDR3 sequence is CASSQAVRSGSGEQFF. CDR3 coding DNA: TGCGCCAGCAGCCAAGCCGTAAGGAGCGGGAGCGGGGAGCAGTTCTTC. V gene TRBV4-3 combines with J gene TRBJ2-1, with TRBD2 matching 8 bases. J gave up 10 bases and V 1 base, and 12 bases lay outside the gene matches. This CDR3 is 16 amino acids long. Germline V lookup: CDR1 LGHNA, CDR2 YSLEER.

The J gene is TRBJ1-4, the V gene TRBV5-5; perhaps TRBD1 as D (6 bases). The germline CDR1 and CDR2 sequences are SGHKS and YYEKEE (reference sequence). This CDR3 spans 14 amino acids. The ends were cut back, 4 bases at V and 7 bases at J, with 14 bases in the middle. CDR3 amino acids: CASSLGQGIEKLFF. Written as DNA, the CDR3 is TGTGCCAGCAGCCTGGGTCAGGGGATTGAAAAACTGTTTTTT.